This TCR beta chain was identified in a study of T cells in women clearing cervical HPV infection. This CDR3 is 13 amino acids long. Germline lookup yields CDR1 SSHAT and CDR2 FNYEAQ (reference sequence). Details on this clone: The germline gene is not matched at one end of the junction; a read error may be the cause. Sequencing ends 3 residues short of the CDR3 end; the germline J gene provides the rest.

Data came from immunoSEQ multiplex PCR; TCRdb stores just in-frame clones and leaves some out. This table lists tens of thousands of clones. The V gene is TRBV7-7, the J gene TRBJ2-3; maybe TRBD1 (6 bases). This clonotype was sampled from a woman between 18 and 70 years old with a cervical HPV16 infection that either progressed to CIN3+ or cleared (not recorded which). Sequencing used blood buffy coat. The CDR3 DNA, read in part, is TGTGCTAGCAGCGCAACAGGGTTGGAGACG. It encodes CASSATGLET. The entire CDR3 is CASSATGLETQYF.